The present TCR beta chain was sequenced within a study of T cell responses to AZD1222 COVID-19 vaccine. Study observations and caveats: Only six individuals given AZD1222 were seropositive at baseline.

This table comes from immunoSEQ multiplex PCR, and its TCRdb copy is limited to in-frame clones, with some not included. The sample holds approximately 170,000 clones, 85% to 90% seen once. Turning to this clone: What it binds is not known.

With 4 bases clipped from V and 3 bases from J, the junction kept 15 bases outside the gene matches. The CDR3 totals 18 residues. This clonotype originated in an adult in good health. V usage is TRBV6-7 and J usage is TRBJ2-3, with 8 bases that match TRBD2. TRBV6-7 is given ORF status, its function remaining uncertain. Sequencing used peripheral blood, obtained on day 0 of AZD1222 vaccination. The CDR3 sequence: CASSSEEGGSGGTDTQYF. The CDR3 nucleotides read TGTGCCAGCAGTTCTGAAGAGGGCGGATCGGGGGGGACAGATACGCAGTATTTT.